This passage covers 29 T cell receptor beta chains from one sample sequenced in a study of cytomegalovirus exposure and HLA in healthy donors. 60 Vbeta and 13 Jbeta primers were used in PCR. Clones were sequenced by immunoSEQ multiplex PCR, and TCRdb holds only the in-frame ones, with some missing. This sample has roughly 200,000 clones, with over 80% found just once. The sequenced sample was PBMCs. The source of these receptors is a man aged 50 or older in good health and CMV-seronegative.

CDR3 nucleotide sequence: TGCGCCAGCAGCCCCCTCGGACAGGGCATCAACATTCAGTACTTC. Protein: CASSPLGQGINIQYF. The chain joins TRBV5-1 to TRBJ2-4; TRBD1 matches at 8 bases. From germline, CDR1 is SGHRS and CDR2 YFSETQ. The CDR3 has 15 amino acids. Germline trimming cut 4 bases from V and 7 bases from J; bases unmatched to any gene: 10.

This clone occurred a few times. The chain joins TRBV4-2 to TRBJ1-2; D gene unclear. This CDR3 is built from 16 residues. V lost 0 bases and J lost 7, with 18 bases in between. CDR1 and CDR2 from the germline V gene are LGHNA and YNFKEQ. CDR3 coding DNA: TGTGCCAGCAGCCAAGAGGGTCTAGGGCGTCGGGGTGGCTACACCTTC. It translates to CASSQEGLGRRGGYTF.

The chain uses TRBV18 and TRBJ1-5; tentatively, D is TRBD1 (6 bases). With 2 bases removed from V and 4 bases from J, the gap between germline ends came to 15 bases. This CDR3 has 16 amino acids. Germline CDR1 KGHSH, CDR2 LQKENI. As DNA, the CDR3 is TGTGCCAGCTCACCAGCCCCGGACAGTTCGAATCAGCCCCAGCATTTT. This encodes CASSPAPDSSNQPQHF.

The V call is TRBV19, the J call TRBJ2-3, with 8 bases identical to TRBD2. Unmatched junction bases numbered 5, after V lost 2 bases and J lost 1 base. This CDR3 comprises 16 residues. Germline CDR1 and CDR2: LNHDA and SQIVND (reference sequence). CDR3 DNA sequence: TGTGCCAGTAGTATATATCGGCGGGGGGGCACAGATACGCAGTATTTT. Protein product: CASSIYRRGGTDTQYF.

The chain links TRBV6-5 to TRBJ1-5; 8 positions match TRBD1. The CDR3 spans 13 residues. Trimming cost V 6 bases and J 6 bases; bases outside gene matches: 4. Per germline, CDR1 MNHEY and CDR2 SVGAGI. CDR3 residues: CASRETGVQPQHF. The CDR3 DNA follows: TGTGCCAGCAGAGAGACAGGGGTTCAGCCCCAGCATTTT.

The chain is built from TRBV5-1 and TRBJ2-5, with a possible D match to TRBD2 (6 bases). The J call may not be correct, given that the DNA end is closer to TRBJ2-7. Per the germline V gene, CDR1 is SGHRS and CDR2 is YFSETQ. This CDR3 region has 13 residues. The CDR3 bases are TGCGCCAGCAGCTTGGAGGAGGGATACGAGCAGTACTTC. It is translated as CASSLEEGYEQYF.

This rearrangement joins TRBV4-3 to TRBJ2-7; 12 bases align to TRBD2. The germline V gene has CDR1 LGHNA and CDR2 YSLEER. V lost 0 bases to trimming and J lost 4 bases; unmatched junction nucleotides: 4. The CDR3 is 16 residues long. CDR3 DNA sequence: TGCGCCAGCAGCCAAGATCCGACTAGCGGGAGTTACGAGCAGTACTTC. Translating gives CASSQDPTSGSYEQYF.

The rearrangement uses TRBV19 and TRBJ2-1, with no clear D. The ends were cut back, 0 bases at V and 9 bases at J, with 9 bases in the middle. CDR3 length equals 13 residues. CDR1 and CDR2 from the germline V gene are LNHDA and SQIVND (reference sequence). The chain's CDR3 is CASSIEITSEQFF. The CDR3 DNA sequence: TGTGCCAGTAGTATAGAAATCACGAGTGAGCAGTTCTTC.

The DNA of the CDR3 is TGTGCCAGCAGCCTCACTAGCGTGATATCCGGGGAGCTGTTTTTT. Amino acids: CASSLTSVISGELFF. The chain is built from TRBV11-1 and TRBJ2-2; TRBD2 matches 7 bases. The V gene end was trimmed by 5 bases and the J gene end by 6 bases; junction bases not matched to a gene: 9. The V gene's germline CDR1 is SGHAT and CDR2 FQDESV (reference sequence). CDR3 length equals 15 residues.

This clone was counted only a few times. The chain is built from TRBV6-1 and TRBJ1-1, with D unclear. Germline lookup yields CDR1 MNHNS and CDR2 SASEGT. This CDR3 has 13 residues. Trimming pared 6 bases from V and 0 bases from J, leaving 8 bases between. CDR3 amino acids: CASRSQMNTEAFF. In nucleotides, the CDR3 is TGTGCCAGCAGGAGCCAAATGAACACTGAAGCTTTCTTT.

The chain uses TRBV6-4 and TRBJ2-1; D remains ambiguous. From germline, CDR1 is MRHNA and CDR2 SNTAGT. Trimming stripped 2 bases from V and 4 bases from J, with 9 bases between. The CDR3 extends over 14 amino acids. CDR3 in amino acids: CASSDGGGYNEQFF. The CDR3 region has the DNA TGTGCCAGCAGTGACGGCGGCGGTTACAATGAGCAGTTCTTC.

The V gene is TRBV6-1, the J gene TRBJ1-5; 8 bases fit TRBD1. From germline, CDR1 is MNHNS and CDR2 SASEGT. The ends lost 8 bases at V and 2 bases at J; junction bases unmatched: 2. The CDR3 has 13 amino acids. CDR3 loop: CASQGAGNQPQHF. CDR3 bases: TGTGCCAGCCAGGGGGCGGGCAATCAGCCCCAGCATTTT.

This clone has a handful of counts. The chain uses TRBV5-1 and TRBJ1-4, with D maybe TRBD1 (6 bases). Germline loops: CDR1 SGHRS, CDR2 YFSETQ. This CDR3 has 15 amino acids. The ends were cut back, 3 bases at V and 6 bases at J, with 15 bases in the middle. The CDR3 reads CASSSTGQRDEKLFF. The CDR3 DNA sequence: TGCGCCAGCAGCTCGACAGGACAGAGGGATGAAAAACTGTTTTTT.

The rearrangement joins TRBV7-2 to TRBJ2-7; tentatively, D is TRBD2 (6 bases). V was trimmed by 5 bases and J by 7 bases, leaving 15 bases between them. Germline lookup yields CDR1 SGHTA and CDR2 FQGNSA. CDR3 length: 13 residues. The CDR3 DNA sequence: TGTGCCAGCAGCACAAGGACTACCGTGGAGCAGTACTTC. This translates into CASSTRTTVEQYF.

This clone was found once. This chain connects TRBV7-9 to TRBJ2-1, with TRBD2 identical over 11 bases. Trimming removed 3 bases from V and 6 bases from J; junction bases left unmatched: 1. Germline V gene data show CDR1 as SEHNR and CDR2 as FQNEAQ (reference sequence). This CDR3 is built from 14 residues. The CDR3: CASSFGLAGNEQFF. The CDR3, as DNA: TGTGCCAGCAGCTTCGGACTAGCGGGCAATGAGCAGTTCTTC.

This chain joins TRBV7-9 and TRBJ1-1; D is uncertain. This CDR3 has 15 amino acids. Germline V gives CDR1 SEHNR, CDR2 FQNEAQ (reference sequence). V was pared by 0 bases and J by 4 bases, with 12 bases between. CDR3 nucleotide sequence: TGTGCCAGCAGCTTAGCGAGGGAAGCGAGCACTGAAGCTTTCTTT. It encodes CASSLAREASTEAFF.

The chain recombines TRBV6-5 with TRBJ2-7; D not certain. Per the germline V gene, CDR1 is MNHEY and CDR2 is SVGAGI. CDR3 length equals 13 residues. Trimming pared 5 bases from V and 7 bases from J, leaving 15 bases between. The CDR3 DNA sequence: TGTGCCAGCAGTCGCCGGGTTCAAAAAGAGCAGTACTTC. Translated, it gives CASSRRVQKEQYF.

The V and J genes are TRBV5-8 and TRBJ1-5; no clear D gene. Germline CDR1 SGHTS, CDR2 YDEGEE. The CDR3 runs 12 residues. V was clipped by 4 bases and J by 3 bases, with 5 bases between them. The CDR3 loop is CASSPYNQPQHF. The CDR3 DNA reads as TGTGCCAGCAGCCCCTACAATCAGCCCCAGCATTTT. The full variable domain, in which reference TRBV5-8 and TRBJ1-5 provide the parts outside the CDR3, is EAGVTQSPTHLIKTRGQQATLRCSPISGHTSVYWYQQALGLGLQFLLWYDEGEERNRGNFPPRFSGRQFPNYSSELNVNALELEDSALYLCASSPYNQPQHFGDGTRLSIL.

The chain couples TRBV6-5 to TRBJ2-7; 7 bases agree with TRBD2. Germline lookup yields CDR1 MNHEY and CDR2 SVGAGI. This CDR3 has 12 residues. With V trimmed by 6 bases and J by 6 bases, 5 bases remained unmatched. The CDR3 nucleotides are TGTGCCAGCAGGGGGGGGAACCGCGAGCAGTACTTC. Residues: CASRGGNREQYF.

J is TRBJ2-3 and V is TRBV5-1, with TRBD2 as a possible D gene (6 bases). Trimming left V 0 bases short and J 3 bases short, with 11 bases between. Germline CDR1 SGHRS, CDR2 YFSETQ. The CDR3 is 15 amino acids. The DNA of the CDR3 is TGCGCCAGCAGCTTGGGACTAGTAGGTACAGATACGCAGTATTTT. It translates to CASSLGLVGTDTQYF.

The V and J genes are TRBV18 and TRBJ2-3, with TRBD2 matching over 7 bases. The CDR3 is 15 amino acids. CDR1 is KGHSH and CDR2 is LQKENI in the germline V gene. V trimming: 5 bases; J trimming: 4 bases; junction bases outside the gene matches: 9. The CDR3 nucleotides read TGTGCCAGCTCATCCGGGGGAGGGATGGCAGATACGCAGTATTTT. Translation gives CASSSGGGMADTQYF.

The chain couples TRBV28 to TRBJ1-4; the match to TRBD1 covers 9 bases. Germline V gene lookup returns CDR1 MDHEN and CDR2 SYDVKM. With 7 bases clipped from V and 7 bases from J, the junction kept 10 bases outside the gene matches. The CDR3 covers 15 residues. The CDR3, as DNA: TGTGCCAGCACTTCAAGCGGGACAGGGACTGAAAAACTGTTTTTT. This codes for CASTSSGTGTEKLFF. The whole variable domain, remainder taken from reference TRBV28 and TRBJ1-4, is DVKVTQSSRYLVKRTGEKVFLECVQDMDHENMFWYRQDPGLGLRLIYFSYDVKMKEKGDIPEGYSVSREKKERFSLILESASTNQTSMYLCASTSSGTGTEKLFFGSGTQLSVL.

The chain uses TRBV6-5 and TRBJ2-6, with 7 positions matching TRBD2. The CDR3 is 15 amino acids. In germline, CDR1 is MNHEY, CDR2 SVGAGI. J gave up 2 bases and V 9 bases, and 7 bases lay outside the gene matches. The CDR3 region is CASCTGGAGANVLTF. In nucleotides, the CDR3 is TGTGCCAGTTGTACGGGGGGAGCTGGGGCCAACGTCCTGACTTTC.

The CDR3 sequence is CASSPQGLGSGANVLTF. The CDR3 DNA follows: TGTGCCAGCTCACCACAGGGGTTAGGGTCTGGGGCCAACGTCCTGACTTTC. The V and J genes are TRBV18 and TRBJ2-6; D perhaps matches TRBD1 (5 bases). The CDR3 is 17 amino acids. Germline CDR1 KGHSH, CDR2 LQKENI. Deletions cut 1 base from V and 1 base from J, with 11 bases between.

Concerning this clone itself: At one end the junction does not follow the germline gene, possibly because of a read error. The chain recombines TRBV7-9 with TRBJ2-1, with D tentatively TRBD2 (6 bases). The CDR3 spans 10 residues. Per germline, CDR1 SEHNR and CDR2 FQNEAQ (reference sequence). CDR3: CSSRGNEQFF. The CDR3 nucleotides read TGTTCCAGCCGGGGGAATGAGCAGTTCTTC. Variable domain in full (rest from reference TRBV7-9 and TRBJ2-1): DTGVSQNPRHKITKRGQNVTFRCDPISEHNRLYWYRQTLGQGPEFLTYFQNEAQLEKSRLLSDRFSAERPKGSFSTLEIQRTEQGDSAMYLCSSRGNEQFFGPGTRLTVL.

The V and J genes are TRBV13 and TRBJ1-1; 11 bases map to TRBD1. With V trimmed by 8 bases and J by 0 bases, 2 bases remained unmatched. The CDR3 totals 14 residues. Germline loops: CDR1 PRHDT, CDR2 FYEKMQ (reference sequence). The CDR3 DNA reads TGTGCCAGCGGGACAGGGGGACTGAACACTGAAGCTTTCTTT. Translating gives CASGTGGLNTEAFF.

The chain employs TRBV19 and TRBJ1-2, with D maybe TRBD1 (6 bases). CDR1 and CDR2 from the germline V gene are LNHDA and SQIVND (reference sequence). The CDR3 runs to 13 residues. V gave up 5 bases and J gave up 4 bases, with 11 bases separating them. The CDR3, as DNA: TGTGCCAGTAGTCCCGGACAGCCCTATGGCTACACCTTC. Its translation is CASSPGQPYGYTF.

The J gene is TRBJ2-3, the V gene TRBV5-1; D not resolved. The V gene lost 0 bases and the J gene lost 0 bases, with 5 bases spanning the gap. Germline CDR1 SGHRS, CDR2 YFSETQ. CDR3 size: 14 residues. This CDR3 is CASSLAPSTDTQYF. The DNA of the CDR3 is TGCGCCAGCAGCTTGGCCCCAAGCACAGATACGCAGTATTTT.

This chain uses TRBV7-3 with TRBJ2-6; tentative D call: TRBD1 (6 bases). CDR3 length: 20 residues. V lost 5 bases and J 1 base, leaving 24 bases between the germline ends. Germline lookup yields CDR1 SGHTA and CDR2 FQGTGA. CDR3 nucleotides: TGTGCCAGCAGCGTACTCAGGCAGGGGCCCAGACCTTCTGGGGCCAACGTCCTGACTTTC. This codes for CASSVLRQGPRPSGANVLTF.